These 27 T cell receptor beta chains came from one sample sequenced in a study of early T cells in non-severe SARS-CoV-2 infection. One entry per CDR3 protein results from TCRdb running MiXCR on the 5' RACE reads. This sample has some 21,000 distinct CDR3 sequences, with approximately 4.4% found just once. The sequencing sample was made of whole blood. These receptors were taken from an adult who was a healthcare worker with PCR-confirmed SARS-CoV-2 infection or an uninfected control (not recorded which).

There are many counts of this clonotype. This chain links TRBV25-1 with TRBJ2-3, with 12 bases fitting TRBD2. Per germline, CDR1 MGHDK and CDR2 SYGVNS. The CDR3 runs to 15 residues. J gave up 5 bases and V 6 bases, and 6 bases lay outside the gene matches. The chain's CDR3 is CASSTTSGGGDTQYF. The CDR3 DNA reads TGTGCCAGCAGCACGACTAGCGGGGGAGGAGATACGCAGTATTTT.

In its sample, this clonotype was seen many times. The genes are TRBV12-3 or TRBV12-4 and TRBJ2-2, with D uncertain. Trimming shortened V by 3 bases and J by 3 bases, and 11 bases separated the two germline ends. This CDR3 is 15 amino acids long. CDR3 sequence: CASSFGEMYTGELFF. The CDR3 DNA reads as TGTGCCAGCAGTTTCGGCGAAATGTACACCGGGGAGCTGTTTTTT.

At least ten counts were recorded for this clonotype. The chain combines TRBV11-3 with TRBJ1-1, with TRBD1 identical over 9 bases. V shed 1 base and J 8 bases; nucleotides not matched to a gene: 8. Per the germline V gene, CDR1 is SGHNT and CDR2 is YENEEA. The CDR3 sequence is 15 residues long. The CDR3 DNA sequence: TGTGCCAGCAGCTTAGGAGGGACAGGGCCCGCGGAAGCTTTCTTT. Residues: CASSLGGTGPAEAFF.

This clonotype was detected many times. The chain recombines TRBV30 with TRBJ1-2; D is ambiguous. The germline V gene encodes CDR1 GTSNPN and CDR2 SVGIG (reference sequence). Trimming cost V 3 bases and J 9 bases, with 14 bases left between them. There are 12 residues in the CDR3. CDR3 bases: TGTGCCTGGAGAAACACGGCCATAAGCTACACCTTC. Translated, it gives CAWRNTAISYTF.

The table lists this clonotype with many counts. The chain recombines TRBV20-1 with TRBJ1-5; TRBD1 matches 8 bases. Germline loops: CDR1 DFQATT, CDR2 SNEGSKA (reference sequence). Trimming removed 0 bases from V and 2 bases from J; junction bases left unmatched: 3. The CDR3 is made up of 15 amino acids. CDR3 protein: CSAREQGARNQPQHF. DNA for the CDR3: TGCAGTGCTAGAGAGCAGGGGGCGCGCAATCAGCCCCAGCATTTT.

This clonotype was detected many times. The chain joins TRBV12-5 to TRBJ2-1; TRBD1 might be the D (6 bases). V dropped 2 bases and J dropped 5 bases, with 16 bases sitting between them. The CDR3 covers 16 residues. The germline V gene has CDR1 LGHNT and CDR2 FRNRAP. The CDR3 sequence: CASGLPAGTPNNEQFF. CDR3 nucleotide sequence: TGTGCTAGTGGTTTGCCAGCCGGGACACCTAACAATGAGCAGTTCTTC.

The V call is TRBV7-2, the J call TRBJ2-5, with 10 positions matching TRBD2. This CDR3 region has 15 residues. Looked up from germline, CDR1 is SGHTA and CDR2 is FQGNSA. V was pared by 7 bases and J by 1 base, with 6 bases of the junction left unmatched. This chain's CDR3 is CASIRAGGSQETQYF. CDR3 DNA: TGTGCCAGCATCAGAGCGGGGGGGAGCCAAGAGACCCAGTACTTC.

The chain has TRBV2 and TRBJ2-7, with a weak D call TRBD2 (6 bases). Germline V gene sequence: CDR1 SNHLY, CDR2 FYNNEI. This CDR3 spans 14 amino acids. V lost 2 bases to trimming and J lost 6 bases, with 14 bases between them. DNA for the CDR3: TGTGCCAGCAGTGAACCGCTAGCGCTCGGCGAGCAGTACTTC. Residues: CASSEPLALGEQYF.

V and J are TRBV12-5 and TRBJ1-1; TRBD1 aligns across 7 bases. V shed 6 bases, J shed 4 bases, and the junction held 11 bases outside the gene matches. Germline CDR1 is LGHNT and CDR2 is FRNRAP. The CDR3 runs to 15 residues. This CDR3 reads CASGQGHQGVTEAFF. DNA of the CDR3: TGTGCTAGTGGCCAAGGACACCAGGGGGTCACTGAAGCTTTCTTT.

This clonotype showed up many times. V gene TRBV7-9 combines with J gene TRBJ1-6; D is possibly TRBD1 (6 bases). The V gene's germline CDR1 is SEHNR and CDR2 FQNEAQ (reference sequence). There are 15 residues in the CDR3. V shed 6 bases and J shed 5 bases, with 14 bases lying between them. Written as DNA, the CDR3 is TGTGCCAGCAGGAGCAGGGGATCCAATAATTCACCCCTCCACTTT. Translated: CASRSRGSNNSPLHF.

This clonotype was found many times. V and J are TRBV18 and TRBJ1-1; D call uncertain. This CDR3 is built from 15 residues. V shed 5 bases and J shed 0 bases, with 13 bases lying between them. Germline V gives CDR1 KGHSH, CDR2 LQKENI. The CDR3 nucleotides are TGTGCCAGCTCAACGAATTCTGACATGAACACTGAAGCTTTCTTT. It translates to CASSTNSDMNTEAFF.

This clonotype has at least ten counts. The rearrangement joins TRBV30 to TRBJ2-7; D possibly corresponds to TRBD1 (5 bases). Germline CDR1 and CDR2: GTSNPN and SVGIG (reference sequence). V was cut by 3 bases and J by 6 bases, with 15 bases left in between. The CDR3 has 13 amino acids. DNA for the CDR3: TGTGCCTGGAGGAGATATGGGGCCCTCGAGCAGTACTTC. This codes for CAWRRYGALEQYF.

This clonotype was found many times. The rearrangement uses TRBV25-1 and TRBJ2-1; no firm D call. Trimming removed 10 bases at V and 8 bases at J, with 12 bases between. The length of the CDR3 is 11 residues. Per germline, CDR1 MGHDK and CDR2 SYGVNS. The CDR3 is CAIRQVHEQFF. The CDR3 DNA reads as TGTGCCATACGCCAGGTCCATGAGCAGTTCTTC. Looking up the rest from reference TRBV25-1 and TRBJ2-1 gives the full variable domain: EADIYQTPRYLVIGTGKKITLECSQTMGHDKMYWYQQDPGMELHLIHYSYGVNSTEKGDLSSESTVSRIRTEHFPLTLESARPSHTSQYLCAIRQVHEQFFGPGTRLTVL.

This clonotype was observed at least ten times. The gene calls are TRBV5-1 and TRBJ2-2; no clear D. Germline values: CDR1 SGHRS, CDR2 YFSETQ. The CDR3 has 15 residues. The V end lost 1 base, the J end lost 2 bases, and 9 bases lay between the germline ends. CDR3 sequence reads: CASSLLTANTGELFF. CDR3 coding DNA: TGCGCCAGCAGCTTGTTAACGGCTAACACCGGGGAGCTGTTTTTT.

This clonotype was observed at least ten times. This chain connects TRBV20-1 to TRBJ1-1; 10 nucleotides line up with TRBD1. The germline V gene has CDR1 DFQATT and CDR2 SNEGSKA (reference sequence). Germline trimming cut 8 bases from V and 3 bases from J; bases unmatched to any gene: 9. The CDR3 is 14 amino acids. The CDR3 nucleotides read TGCAGTTTGACAGGGGGCTGGCGGGACACTGAAGCTTTCTTT. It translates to CSLTGGWRDTEAFF.

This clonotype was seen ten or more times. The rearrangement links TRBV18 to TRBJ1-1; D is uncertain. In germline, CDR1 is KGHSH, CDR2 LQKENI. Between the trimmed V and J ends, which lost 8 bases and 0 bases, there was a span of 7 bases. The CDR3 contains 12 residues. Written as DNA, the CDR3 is TGTGCCAGCGCATATTTGAACACTGAAGCTTTCTTT. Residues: CASAYLNTEAFF. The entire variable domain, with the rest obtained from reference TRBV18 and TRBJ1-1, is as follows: NAGVMQNPRHLVRRRGQEARLRCSPMKGHSHVYWYRQLPEEGLKFMVYLQKENIIDESGMPKERFSAEFPKEGPSILRIQQVVRGDSAAYFCASAYLNTEAFFGQGTRLTVV.

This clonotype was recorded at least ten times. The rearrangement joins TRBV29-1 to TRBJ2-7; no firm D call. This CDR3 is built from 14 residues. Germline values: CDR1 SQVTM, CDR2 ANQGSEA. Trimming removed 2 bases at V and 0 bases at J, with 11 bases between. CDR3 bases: TGCAGCGTTGAATCTCGGCCTAACTCCTACGAGCAGTACTTC. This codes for CSVESRPNSYEQYF.

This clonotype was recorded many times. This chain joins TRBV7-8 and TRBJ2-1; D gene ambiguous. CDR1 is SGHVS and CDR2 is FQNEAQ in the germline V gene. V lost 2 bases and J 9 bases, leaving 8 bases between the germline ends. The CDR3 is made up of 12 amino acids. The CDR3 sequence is CASSLIKSEQFF. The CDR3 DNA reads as TGTGCCAGCAGCTTAATAAAGAGTGAGCAGTTCTTC.

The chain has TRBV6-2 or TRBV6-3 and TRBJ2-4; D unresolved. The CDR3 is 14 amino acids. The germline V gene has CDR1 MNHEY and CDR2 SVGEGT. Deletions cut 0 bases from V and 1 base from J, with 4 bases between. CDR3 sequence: CASSYSGAKNIQYF. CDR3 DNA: TGTGCCAGCAGTTACTCCGGGGCCAAAAACATTCAGTACTTC.

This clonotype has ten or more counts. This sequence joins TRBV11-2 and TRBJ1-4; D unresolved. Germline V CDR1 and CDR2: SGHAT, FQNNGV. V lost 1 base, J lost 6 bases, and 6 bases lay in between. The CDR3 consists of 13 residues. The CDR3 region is CASSLGSYEKLFF. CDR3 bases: TGTGCCAGCAGCTTAGGGTCCTATGAAAAACTGTTTTTT.

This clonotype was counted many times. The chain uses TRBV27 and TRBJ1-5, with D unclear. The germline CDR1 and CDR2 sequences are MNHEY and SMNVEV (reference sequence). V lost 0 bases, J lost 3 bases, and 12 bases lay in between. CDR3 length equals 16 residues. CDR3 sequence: CASSLSNDGNNQPQHF. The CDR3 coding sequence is TGTGCCAGCAGTTTATCGAACGACGGCAACAATCAGCCCCAGCATTTT.

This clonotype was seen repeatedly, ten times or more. The CDR3 here is CSARVQGRSGTEAFF. DNA for the CDR3: TGCAGTGCTAGAGTCCAGGGGCGGTCGGGCACTGAAGCTTTCTTT. The genes are TRBV20-1 and TRBJ1-1; D perhaps matches TRBD1 (6 bases). Germline assignment: CDR1 DFQATT and CDR2 SNEGSKA (reference sequence). The CDR3 covers 15 residues. V dropped 1 base and J dropped 4 bases, with 16 bases sitting between them.

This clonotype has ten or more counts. CDR3 bases: TGCAGTGCTAGACCCGTGGGAGACTCTGGGGCCAACGTCCTGACTTTC. This sequence encodes CSARPVGDSGANVLTF. V gene TRBV20-1 combines with J gene TRBJ2-6; possible D gene TRBD2, 5 bases. Germline loops: CDR1 DFQATT, CDR2 SNEGSKA (reference sequence). The CDR3 covers 16 residues. V shed 2 bases and J shed 0 bases, with 11 bases lying between them.

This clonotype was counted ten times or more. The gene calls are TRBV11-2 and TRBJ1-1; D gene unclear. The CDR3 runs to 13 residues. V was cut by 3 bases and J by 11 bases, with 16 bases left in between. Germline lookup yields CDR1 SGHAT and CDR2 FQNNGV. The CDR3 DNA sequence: TGTGCCAGCAGCTTTGTGGATACGGCAGAGGCTTTCTTT. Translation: CASSFVDTAEAFF.

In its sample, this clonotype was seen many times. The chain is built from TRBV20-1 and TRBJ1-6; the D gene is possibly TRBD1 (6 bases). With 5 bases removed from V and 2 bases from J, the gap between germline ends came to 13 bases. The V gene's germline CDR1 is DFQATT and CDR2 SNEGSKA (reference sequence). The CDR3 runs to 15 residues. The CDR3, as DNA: TGCAGTGCTCCGTCGGGGGGCGCCTATAATTCACCCCTCCACTTT. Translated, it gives CSAPSGGAYNSPLHF.

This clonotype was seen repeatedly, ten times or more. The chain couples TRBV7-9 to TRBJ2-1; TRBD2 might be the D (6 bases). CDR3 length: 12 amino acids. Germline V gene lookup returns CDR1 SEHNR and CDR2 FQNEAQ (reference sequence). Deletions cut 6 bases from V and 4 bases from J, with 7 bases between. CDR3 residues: CASRRGYNEQFF. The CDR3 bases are TGTGCCAGCAGGCGGGGTTACAATGAGCAGTTCTTC.

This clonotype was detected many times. CDR3 loop: CASSSQTSGGPNEQFF. CDR3 DNA: TGTGCCAGCAGCTCCCAGACTAGCGGGGGCCCCAATGAGCAGTTCTTC. V is TRBV5-6 and J is TRBJ2-1; 12 bases match TRBD2. The germline CDR1 and CDR2 sequences are SGHDT and YYEEEE. CDR3 length: 16 amino acids. V shed 3 bases, J shed 6 bases, and the junction held 7 bases outside the gene matches.